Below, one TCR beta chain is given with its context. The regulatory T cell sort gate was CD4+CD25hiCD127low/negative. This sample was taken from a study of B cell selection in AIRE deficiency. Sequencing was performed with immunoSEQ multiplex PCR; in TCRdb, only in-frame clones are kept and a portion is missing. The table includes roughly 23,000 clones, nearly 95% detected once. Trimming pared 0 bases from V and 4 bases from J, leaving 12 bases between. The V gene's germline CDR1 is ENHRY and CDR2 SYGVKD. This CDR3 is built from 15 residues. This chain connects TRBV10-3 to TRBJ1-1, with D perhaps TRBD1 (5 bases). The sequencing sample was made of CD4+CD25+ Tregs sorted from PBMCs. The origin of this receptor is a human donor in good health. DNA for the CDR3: TGTGCCATCAGTGAGTCGGTAAATAGGGGCACTGAAGCTTTCTTT. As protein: CAISESVNRGTEAFF.